Presented here are 12 T cell receptor beta chains from one specimen sequenced in a study of OX40 agonist ivuxolimab in advanced cancers. Sequencing was performed with immunoSEQ multiplex PCR; in TCRdb, only in-frame clones are kept and a portion is missing. Of 90,000 to 100,000 clones listed, more than 85% are singletons. This material consisted of CD4+ or CD8+ T cells sorted from blood, taken in a trial of the OX40 agonist ivuxolimab. These receptors originate from an adult with an advanced solid tumor such as melanoma, head and neck, liver or kidney cancer.

This rearrangement joins TRBV4-1 to TRBJ2-2, with D possibly being TRBD2 (7 bases). Between the trimmed V and J ends, which lost 4 bases and 6 bases, there was a span of 21 bases. Germline V gene sequence: CDR1 MGHRA, CDR2 YSYEKL. CDR3 length: 17 residues. This CDR3 reads CASSPAGGGSSAGELFF. The CDR3 nucleotides read TGCGCCAGCAGCCCCGCCGGGGGCGGGAGTAGCGCCGGGGAGCTGTTTTTT.

The chain has TRBV7-2 and TRBJ1-5; D is perhaps TRBD1 (5 bases). This CDR3 is 13 amino acids long. Trimming pared 5 bases from V and 5 bases from J, leaving 10 bases between. Germline CDR1 and CDR2: SGHTA and FQGNSA. Here the CDR3 DNA reads TGTGCCAGCAGCCCGGACAATCATCAGCCCCAGCATTTT. Its protein product is CASSPDNHQPQHF. The full variable domain, rest sourced from reference TRBV7-2 and TRBJ1-5, is GAGVSQSPSNKVTEKGKDVELRCDPISGHTALYWYRQSLGQGLEFLIYFQGNSAPDKSGLPSDRFSAERTGGSVSTLTIQRTQQEDSAVYLCASSPDNHQPQHFGDGTRLSIL.

This chain links TRBV5-6 with TRBJ2-5; 7 bases match TRBD1. The CDR3 consists of 14 residues. The V gene's germline CDR1 is SGHDT and CDR2 YYEEEE. V lost 0 bases to trimming and J lost 4 bases; unmatched junction nucleotides: 3. CDR3 in DNA: TGTGCCAGCAGCTTGGGACAGGGACGAGAGACCCAGTACTTC. Protein sequence: CASSLGQGRETQYF.

CDR3 amino acids: CASSEQGSGNTIYF. In DNA form, the CDR3 reads TGTGCCAGTAGCGAACAGGGATCCGGAAACACCATATATTTT. The rearrangement links TRBV19 to TRBJ1-3; D is perhaps TRBD1 (6 bases). Looked up from germline, CDR1 is LNHDA and CDR2 is SQIVND (reference sequence). The CDR3 runs 14 residues. V was shortened by 6 bases and J by 4 bases, with 13 bases between the two germline ends.

The chain joins TRBV28 to TRBJ1-3; D not resolved. CDR3 length equals 15 residues. Germline V CDR1 and CDR2: MDHEN, SYDVKM. Trimming removed 2 bases at V and 3 bases at J, with 11 bases between. Written as DNA, the CDR3 is TGTGCCAGCAGTTTAGAGGTTTTGGATGGAAACACCATATATTTT. Amino acids: CASSLEVLDGNTIYF.

This clone occurred once. This chain connects TRBV2 to TRBJ2-1; TRBD1 matches 11 bases. J lost 4 bases, V lost 8 bases, and 7 bases had no gene match. Per the germline V gene, CDR1 is SNHLY and CDR2 is FYNNEI. CDR3 size: 15 residues. The CDR3 DNA follows: TGTGCCAGCTATGGGGGACAGGGGGGTTACAATGAGCAGTTCTTC. Encoded protein: CASYGGQGGYNEQFF.

CDR3 sequence reads: CASSAGQARTEAFF. CDR3 nucleotide sequence: TGCGCCAGCAGCGCGGGACAGGCTCGGACTGAAGCTTTCTTT. This chain uses TRBV5-1 with TRBJ1-1; 8 bases are shared with TRBD1. The CDR3 spans 14 residues. Germline V gene sequence: CDR1 SGHRS, CDR2 YFSETQ. Trimming cost V 4 bases and J 5 bases; bases outside gene matches: 7.

The V gene is TRBV2, the J gene TRBJ1-1, with D possibly TRBD1 on 6 matching bases. Germline lookup yields CDR1 SNHLY and CDR2 FYNNEI. V lost 2 bases, J lost 8 bases, and 9 bases lay in between. CDR3 length equals 12 residues. CDR3 sequence reads: CASSETQGEAFF. CDR3 in DNA: TGTGCCAGCAGTGAAACGCAGGGGGAAGCTTTCTTT.

Here the CDR3 DNA reads TGTGCCAGCAGCCCGGGACAGGATCCGAACACCGGGGAGCTGTTTTTT. Residues: CASSPGQDPNTGELFF. The gene calls are TRBV9 and TRBJ2-2; 8 nucleotides agree with TRBD1. This CDR3 spans 16 amino acids. Germline CDR1 and CDR2: SGDLS and YYNGEE. With V trimmed by 4 bases and J by 0 bases, 5 bases remained unmatched.

The chain links TRBV6-4 to TRBJ1-2; D is perhaps TRBD1 (5 bases). V was cut by 10 bases and J by 2 bases, with 23 bases left in between. This CDR3 has 16 amino acids. Germline assignment: CDR1 MRHNA and CDR2 SNTAGT. CDR3 sequence reads: CANRNLCRDKNYGYTF. As DNA, the CDR3 is TGTGCCAACAGGAATCTCTGCCGAGACAAGAACTATGGCTACACCTTC.

This clone has a handful of counts. The V call is TRBV4-2, the J call TRBJ2-2; 8 bases align to TRBD1. Germline loops: CDR1 LGHNA, CDR2 YNFKEQ. With V trimmed by 5 bases and J by 7 bases, 12 bases remained unmatched. The CDR3 is 16 residues long. Here the CDR3 reads CASSFRQGSVGGELFF. DNA for the CDR3: TGTGCCAGCAGCTTCCGACAGGGGAGTGTTGGCGGGGAGCTGTTTTTT.

This chain links TRBV2 with TRBJ2-4; D possibly uses TRBD1 or TRBD2 (5 bases each). This CDR3 region has 15 residues. Trimming shortened V by 6 bases and J by 0 bases, and 12 bases separated the two germline ends. Germline V lookup: CDR1 SNHLY, CDR2 FYNNEI. CDR3 in DNA: TGTGCCAGCAGGAGGGACGGACTAGCCAAAAACATTCAGTACTTC. The encoded protein is CASRRDGLAKNIQYF.